The 7 T cell receptor beta chains presented below share a single source sample, sequenced in a study of cytomegalovirus exposure and HLA in healthy donors. The study ran its PCR with 60 Vbeta and 13 Jbeta primers. The method was immunoSEQ multiplex PCR; TCRdb's version includes in-frame clones alone and lacks a portion of them. The table has 90,000 to 120,000 clones, around 74% seen once. The sequencing input was PBMCs. These receptors originate from a woman between 35 and 50 years old in good health and CMV-seropositive.

The chain joins TRBV18 to TRBJ1-2, with D unresolved. The CDR3 covers 15 residues. Germline assignment: CDR1 KGHSH and CDR2 LQKENI. V shed 0 bases and J shed 4 bases, with 12 bases lying between them. In nucleotides, the CDR3 is TGTGCCAGCTCACCACCGGTGCTAGTGGGCTATGGCTACACCTTC. It specifies CASSPPVLVGYGYTF.

The chain recombines TRBV30 with TRBJ2-5, with D maybe TRBD2 (5 bases). The CDR3 sequence is 13 residues long. The V gene lost 4 bases and the J gene lost 5 bases, with 14 bases spanning the gap. Germline V gene lookup returns CDR1 GTSNPN and CDR2 SVGIG (reference sequence). In nucleotides, the CDR3 is TGTGCCTGGATGGTAGGGAGAAAGGAGACCCAGTACTTC. Translated: CAWMVGRKETQYF.

The chain combines TRBV5-1 with TRBJ2-7; D is perhaps TRBD2 (6 bases). In germline, CDR1 is SGHRS, CDR2 YFSETQ. V lost 4 bases, J lost 7 bases, and 12 bases lay in between. This CDR3 spans 12 amino acids. The CDR3 here is CASSRGDGEQYF. In DNA, the CDR3 is TGCGCCAGCAGCCGCGGGGATGGGGAGCAGTACTTC.

The genes are TRBV7-9 and TRBJ1-1; D is ambiguous. The germline CDR1 and CDR2 sequences are SEHNR and FQNEAQ (reference sequence). V was cut by 2 bases and J by 6 bases, with 4 bases left in between. CDR3 length: 11 residues. The CDR3 DNA follows: TGTGCCAGCAGCTTACTACCTGAAGCTTTCTTT. It encodes CASSLLPEAFF.

The V call is TRBV5-1, the J call TRBJ1-1; maybe TRBD1 (6 bases). The CDR3 is 13 amino acids. V dropped 4 bases and J dropped 5 bases, with 12 bases sitting between them. CDR1 and CDR2 from the germline V gene are SGHRS and YFSETQ. The CDR3 DNA is TGCGCCAGCAGCACCGGACAGCTGACTGAAGCTTTCTTT. Encoded protein: CASSTGQLTEAFF.

A few counts support this clone. V and J are TRBV12-5 and TRBJ2-1, with TRBD1 as a possible D gene (5 bases). Between the trimmed V and J ends, which lost 0 bases and 3 bases, there was a span of 21 bases. The CDR3 is 19 amino acids. Germline values: CDR1 LGHNT, CDR2 FRNRAP. The CDR3 protein is CASGLVQADLAIFYNEQFF. DNA of the CDR3: TGTGCTAGTGGTTTGGTACAGGCCGATCTCGCCATTTTCTACAATGAGCAGTTCTTC.

About this clone: The same CDR3 also results from other DNA sequences found in this sample. The V and J genes are TRBV5-1 and TRBJ1-1; tentative D call: TRBD1 (5 bases). The V gene lost 0 bases and the J gene lost 1 base, with 7 bases spanning the gap. The CDR3 extends over 14 amino acids. The germline gives CDR1 SGHRS, CDR2 YFSETQ. In DNA, the CDR3 is TGCGCCAGCAGCTTGGGACAGTCGAACACTGAAGCTTTCTTT. It encodes CASSLGQSNTEAFF.